A single sample is the source of the 23 T cell receptor beta chains below, sequenced in a study of T cells in women clearing cervical HPV infection. Only in-frame clones appear in the TCRdb table, and some are missing; sequencing was by immunoSEQ multiplex PCR. Reported are 45,000 to 50,000 clones; the ten largest clones contain approximately 40%. Material: blood buffy coat. Receptors were obtained from a woman between 18 and 70 years old with a cervical HPV16 infection that either progressed to CIN3+ or cleared (not recorded which).

Concerning this clone itself: The observed sequence ends 3 residues before the CDR3 terminus, with the missing tail filled in from the germline J gene. The chain has TRBV5-4 and TRBJ1-1; D is perhaps TRBD1 (5 bases). This CDR3 spans 14 amino acids. The V end lost 2 bases, the J end lost 2 bases, and 10 bases lay between the germline ends. Per germline, CDR1 SGHNT and CDR2 YYREEE (reference sequence). CDR3: CASSFSRANTEAFF. The covered CDR3 bases are TGTGCCAGCAGCTTCTCCAGGGCCAACACTGAA.

Of note for this clone: The CDR3 goes on 3 residues after the read ends, and that part is filled in from the germline J gene. V and J are TRBV9 and TRBJ2-3; 9 nucleotides match TRBD2. Trimming removed 8 bases from V and 2 bases from J; junction bases left unmatched: 6. CDR1 is SGDLS, CDR2 YYNGEE, per germline. CDR3 length equals 14 residues. CDR3 bases read: TGTGCCAGTTCCAGCGGGAGGAACACAGATACG. Its translation is CASSSGRNTDT. The CDR3 reads in full as CASSSGRNTDTQYF. Looking up the rest from reference TRBV9 and TRBJ2-3 gives the full variable domain: DSGVTQTPKHLITATGQRVTLRCSPRSGDLSVYWYQQSLDQGLQFLIQYYNGEERAKGNILERFSAQQFPDLHSELNLSSLELGDSALYFCASSSGRNTDTQYFGPGTRLTVL.

For this clone: Sequencing ends 3 residues short of the CDR3 end; the germline J gene provides the rest. V and J are TRBV7-2 and TRBJ2-1; 7 bases map to TRBD2. This CDR3 is built from 17 residues. V gave up 0 bases and J gave up 4 bases; unmatched junction bases: 9. Germline V gene data show CDR1 as SGHTA and CDR2 as FQGNSA. The CDR3 spells CASSLAERPSGYNEQFF. The covered CDR3 bases are TGTGCCAGCAGCTTAGCGGAGCGGCCTAGCGGATACAATGAG. The variable domain in full, completed from reference TRBV7-2 and TRBJ2-1, reads GAGVSQSPSNKVTEKGKDVELRCDPISGHTALYWYRQSLGQGLEFLIYFQGNSAPDKSGLPSDRFSAERTGGSVSTLTIQRTQQEDSAVYLCASSLAERPSGYNEQFFGPGTRLTVL.

In the case of this clone: The observed sequence ends 3 residues before the CDR3 terminus, with the missing tail filled in from the germline J gene. The V call is TRBV7-8, the J call TRBJ2-7; D is perhaps TRBD1 (5 bases). The germline V gene encodes CDR1 SGHVS and CDR2 FQNEAQ. Trimming took off 3 bases at V and 2 bases at J, with 11 bases between the two ends. The CDR3 is 14 amino acids. Here the CDR3 reads CASSFGASPYEQYF. CDR3 bases read: TGTGCCAGCAGCTTTGGGGCCTCTCCCTACGAG.

On this clone: The read terminates 3 residues ahead of where the CDR3 ends, so the germline J gene completes it. The V and J genes are TRBV18 and TRBJ1-1, with 8 bases fitting TRBD1. This CDR3 is built from 13 residues. Germline CDR1 is KGHSH and CDR2 is LQKENI. The CDR3 here is CASSIDRGREAFF. Partial CDR3 DNA: TGTGCCAGCTCAATAGACAGGGGCAGAGAA. Drawing the rest from reference TRBV18 and TRBJ1-1, the complete variable domain is NAGVMQNPRHLVRRRGQEARLRCSPMKGHSHVYWYRQLPEEGLKFMVYLQKENIIDESGMPKERFSAEFPKEGPSILRIQQVVRGDSAAYFCASSIDRGREAFFGQGTRLTVV.

As regards this clone: The CDR3 end falls 3 residues outside the read, so it is completed with the germline J gene. The rearrangement uses TRBV19 and TRBJ2-3; 9 bases map to TRBD1. Germline trimming cut 8 bases from V and 3 bases from J; bases unmatched to any gene: 6. CDR1 and CDR2 (germline): LNHDA, SQIVND (reference sequence). The CDR3 is made up of 14 amino acids. The CDR3 bases that were read are TGTGCCAGTCTAGACAGGGGGAGAACAGATACG. Protein: CASLDRGRTDT. The complete CDR3 sequence is CASLDRGRTDTQYF.

Notes on this clone: The read gets to within 3 residues of the CDR3 end, and the germline J gene fills in the rest. This chain joins TRBV7-9 and TRBJ2-5; possible D gene TRBD1, 6 bases. Per the germline V gene, CDR1 is SEHNR and CDR2 is FQNEAQ (reference sequence). The CDR3 contains 11 residues. This CDR3 reads CASWEQGTQYF. CDR3 DNA (partial): TGTGCCAGCTGGGAACAGGGAACC. Complete variable domain (other parts from reference TRBV7-9 and TRBJ2-5): DTGVSQNPRHKITKRGQNVTFRCDPISEHNRLYWYRQTLGQGPEFLTYFQNEAQLEKSRLLSDRFSAERPKGSFSTLEIQRTEQGDSAMYLCASWEQGTQYFGPGTRLLVL.

Details on this clone: The read ends 3 residues before the CDR3 terminus; that terminus is restored from the germline J gene. The chain has TRBV2 and TRBJ2-3; 7 bases are shared with TRBD1. Germline V gives CDR1 SNHLY, CDR2 FYNNEI. This CDR3 is built from 13 residues. CDR3 region: CASTQTGQETQYF. Partial CDR3 DNA: TGTGCCAGCACCCAGACAGGGCAAGAGACG.

Turning to this clone: The read gets to within 3 residues of the CDR3 end, and the germline J gene fills in the rest. V gene TRBV14 combines with J gene TRBJ2-3; D is unclear. Between the trimmed V and J ends, which lost 0 bases and 8 bases, there was a span of 6 bases. Germline V gene data show CDR1 as SGHDN and CDR2 as FVKESK. The CDR3 has 12 amino acids. The CDR3 loop is CASSQDPGTQYF. The sequenced CDR3 bases are TGTGCCAGCAGCCAAGACCCGGGTACG.

As for this clone: The CDR3 end falls 3 residues outside the read, so it is completed with the germline J gene. The chain is built from TRBV29-1 and TRBJ2-4; D is unclear. The CDR3 runs to 12 residues. The germline V gene encodes CDR1 SQVTM and CDR2 ANQGSEA. V was trimmed by 4 bases and J by 4 bases, leaving 8 bases between them. CDR3 sequence reads: CSVVANKNIQYF. The covered CDR3 bases are TGCAGCGTTGTAGCTAATAAAAACATT.

With respect to this clone: Coverage ceases 3 residues before the CDR3 finishes, and the germline J gene fills in the end. V usage is TRBV7-3 and J usage is TRBJ2-2, with D perhaps matching TRBD1 (5 bases). The length of the CDR3 is 15 residues. Germline CDR1 reads SGHTA; CDR2 reads FQGTGA. CDR3 sequence reads: CASSLRLSGANVLFF. CDR3 DNA (partial): TGTGCCAGCAGCTTAAGACTTTCTGGGGCCAACGTG.

A note on this clone: The read comes to an end 3 residues before the CDR3 does, leaving the germline J gene to fill in the end. The rearrangement joins TRBV7-3 to TRBJ2-3; 9 bases agree with TRBD2. The junction had 6 bases not matched to a gene; V was cut back by 2 bases and J by 3 bases. Germline CDR1 is SGHTA and CDR2 is FQGTGA. The CDR3 consists of 16 residues. CDR3 region: CASSLAGGHDTDTQYF. The sequenced CDR3 bases are TGTGCCAGCAGCTTAGCGGGGGGGCATGATACAGATACG.

Comment on this clone: The read gets to within 3 residues of the CDR3 end, and the germline J gene fills in the rest. The V call is TRBV30, the J call TRBJ1-1; D gene ambiguous. There are 13 residues in the CDR3. Germline values: CDR1 GTSNPN, CDR2 SVGIG (reference sequence). Trimming removed 5 bases from V and 3 bases from J, with 13 bases in between. CDR3 in amino acids: CAWGIQEYTEAFF. Partial CDR3 DNA: TGTGCCTGGGGAATTCAGGAATACACTGAA.

A note on this clone: The CDR3 end is not reached by the read, which stops 3 residues before it; the germline J gene fills it in. The J gene is TRBJ2-3, the V gene TRBV20-1; maybe TRBD2 (6 bases). The V gene's germline CDR1 is DFQATT and CDR2 SNEGSKA (reference sequence). Trimming stripped 5 bases from V and 2 bases from J, with 11 bases between. This CDR3 is built from 13 residues. The chain's CDR3 is CSAGGDPTDTQYF. CDR3 bases read: TGCAGTGCTGGCGGGGACCCCACAGATACG.

For this clone: With the read ending 3 residues before the CDR3 end, the germline J gene is used to fill in that end. The J gene is TRBJ1-2, the V gene TRBV7-3; TRBD1 agrees at 8 bases. The CDR3 is 15 amino acids. Germline values: CDR1 SGHTA, CDR2 FQGTGA. CDR3 sequence reads: CASSPGQGNFGGYTF. The sequenced part of the CDR3 DNA is TGTGCCAGCAGCCCAGGACAGGGCAATTTCGGAGGC.

A remark on this clone: From the germline J gene comes the end of the CDR3, since the read stops 3 residues before it. The chain uses TRBV18 and TRBJ1-1; possible D gene TRBD1, 6 bases. The CDR3 extends over 14 amino acids. Trimming removed 6 bases at V and 2 bases at J, with 13 bases between. Germline lookup yields CDR1 KGHSH and CDR2 LQKENI. The sequenced part of the CDR3 DNA is TGTGCCAGCTCCCGTTGGACAGACAACACTGAA. Its protein product is CASSRWTDNTE. The entire CDR3 protein is CASSRWTDNTEAFF.

Details on this clone: With the read ending 3 residues before the CDR3 end, the germline J gene is used to fill in that end. The chain recombines TRBV12-3 or TRBV12-4 with TRBJ2-3; 12 positions match TRBD1. The CDR3 is made up of 14 amino acids. With 6 bases clipped from V and 4 bases from J, the junction kept 2 bases outside the gene matches. CDR3 sequence reads: CASRGQGAPDTQYF. The sequenced part of the CDR3 DNA is TGTGCCAGCAGGGGACAGGGGGCCCCAGATACG.

To note about this clone: The read terminates 3 residues ahead of where the CDR3 ends, so the germline J gene completes it. The rearrangement links TRBV11-2 to TRBJ2-7; no clear D gene. The germline V and J ends were trimmed by 5 bases and 2 bases, with 7 bases remaining between them. This CDR3 comprises 12 residues. CDR1 and CDR2 (germline): SGHAT, FQNNGV. The covered CDR3 bases are TGTGCCAGCAGCCCCCGGGCCTACGAG. It translates to CASSPRAYE. Given in full, the CDR3 is CASSPRAYEQYF.

In the case of this clone: A junction end diverges from the germline sequence, so it may reflect a read error. The read halts 3 residues ahead of the CDR3 end, with the missing end drawn from the germline J gene. The genes are TRBV30 and TRBJ2-3, with D possibly TRBD2 on 7 matching bases. The CDR3 runs 13 residues. The V gene's germline CDR1 is GTSNPN and CDR2 SVGIG (reference sequence). The chain's CDR3 is CALSPGGSETQYF. The CDR3 DNA, read in part, is TGTGCCTTGAGCCCGGGGGGCTCAGAGACG.

About this clone itself: The missing CDR3 end, 3 residues past where the read stops, is filled in from the germline J gene. The V call is TRBV7-9, the J call TRBJ1-6; a weak D match, TRBD1 (5 bases). The germline CDR1 and CDR2 sequences are SEHNR and FQNEAQ (reference sequence). The CDR3 is 14 amino acids. The sequenced CDR3 bases are TGTGCCAGCAGCTCCTCCCGGGACTTCCACCCC. The encoded protein is CASSSSRDFHP. The entire CDR3 is CASSSSRDFHPLHF.

In regard to this clone: The read gets to within 3 residues of the CDR3 end, and the germline J gene fills in the rest. The V and J genes are TRBV11-3 and TRBJ2-2; D not certain. The germline V gene encodes CDR1 SGHNT and CDR2 YENEEA. V lost 2 bases and J 4 bases, leaving 11 bases between the germline ends. The CDR3 runs 15 residues. The part of the CDR3 DNA that was read is TGTGCCAGCAGCTTATCCAGCGAAGGCACCGGGGAG. This sequence encodes CASSLSSEGTGE. The full CDR3 is CASSLSSEGTGELFF.

Remarks on this clone: The read halts 3 residues ahead of the CDR3 end, with the missing end drawn from the germline J gene. The rearrangement links TRBV18 to TRBJ2-3, with 7 bases matching TRBD2. The length of the CDR3 is 17 residues. Looked up from germline, CDR1 is KGHSH and CDR2 is LQKENI. The part of the CDR3 DNA that was read is TGTGCCAGCTCAGATGAGAACGGGGGGACGATTTTCGAGACG. This codes for CASSDENGGTIFET. The CDR3 in full is CASSDENGGTIFETQYF.

Note on this clone: The sequenced fragment ends 3 residues before the CDR3 boundary, so the rest is inferred from the germline J gene. The chain combines TRBV14 with TRBJ2-6, with TRBD2 matching 13 bases. Germline CDR1 reads SGHDN; CDR2 reads FVKESK. The V and J ends lost 6 bases and 0 bases, in that order; junction bases with no gene match: 5. The CDR3 sequence is 18 residues long. The CDR3 protein is CASRPTSGGASGANVLTF. The sequenced CDR3 bases are TGTGCCAGCAGGCCTACTAGCGGGGGGGCCTCTGGGGCCAACGTC.